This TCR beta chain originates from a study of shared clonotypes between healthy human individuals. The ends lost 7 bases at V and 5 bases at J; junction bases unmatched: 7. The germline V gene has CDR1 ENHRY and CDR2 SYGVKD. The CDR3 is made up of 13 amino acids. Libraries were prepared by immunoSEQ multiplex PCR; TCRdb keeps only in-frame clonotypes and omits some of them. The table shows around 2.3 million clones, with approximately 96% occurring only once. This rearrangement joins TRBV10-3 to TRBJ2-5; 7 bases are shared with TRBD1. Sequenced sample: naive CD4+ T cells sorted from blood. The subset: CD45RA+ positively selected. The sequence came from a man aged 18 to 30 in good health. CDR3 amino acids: CAINSQGLETQYF. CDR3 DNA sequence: TGTGCCATCAACTCACAGGGGTTGGAGACCCAGTACTTC.